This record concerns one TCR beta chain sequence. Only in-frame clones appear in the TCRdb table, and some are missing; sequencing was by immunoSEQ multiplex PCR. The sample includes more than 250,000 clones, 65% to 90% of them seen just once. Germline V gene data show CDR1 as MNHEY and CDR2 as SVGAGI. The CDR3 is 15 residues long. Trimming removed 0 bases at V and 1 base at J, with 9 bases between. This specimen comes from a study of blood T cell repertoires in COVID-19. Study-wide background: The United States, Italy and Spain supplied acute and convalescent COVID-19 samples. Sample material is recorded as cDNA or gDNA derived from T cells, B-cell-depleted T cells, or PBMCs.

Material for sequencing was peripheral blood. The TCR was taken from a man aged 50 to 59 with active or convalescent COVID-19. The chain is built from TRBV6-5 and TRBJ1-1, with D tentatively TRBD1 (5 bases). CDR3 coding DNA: TGTGCCAGCAGTTACTCTGCCAGGGCGAACACTGAAGCTTTCTTT. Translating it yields CASSYSARANTEAFF.